This T cell receptor (beta chain) was identified during a study of T cell repertoires in cytomegalovirus infection. TCRdb re-called the reads with MiXCR, one entry per CDR3 protein. The sample lists around 260,000 distinct CDR3 sequences, 25% occurring once. Trimming at V came to 1 base and at J to 4 bases, leaving 6 bases not matched to a gene. From germline, CDR1 is LGHNA and CDR2 YNFKEQ. The length of the CDR3 is 16 residues. This clonotype turned up a few times. The sample was PBMCs. This receptor was taken from a human donor in good health (CMV status not recorded). Some clones in this sample may be carry-over from other donors' samples. The chain is built from TRBV4-2 and TRBJ1-1, with 10 bases that match TRBD1. CDR3 in amino acids: CASSQGDRGSGTEAFF. In DNA, the CDR3 is TGTGCCAGCAGCCAAGGGGACAGGGGATCGGGCACTGAAGCTTTCTTT.